This passage covers 15 T cell receptor beta chains from one sample sequenced in a study of monozygotic twins with inflammatory bowel disease (dated by TCRdb to the late 2010s). The library relied on 5' RACE. Data came from an Illumina HiSeq 2500. The reads underwent TCRdb reprocessing, giving one record for each CDR3 protein sequence and no DNA. The sample's clone listing holds some 450,000 distinct CDR3 sequences. Of the sample, 2.4% is held by the ten largest clones. The sample comprised blood. Receptors originate from a human donor with ulcerative colitis or Crohn's disease, or a healthy co-twin of an affected twin (not recorded which).

The V and J genes are TRBV5-5 and TRBJ2-7; TCRdb selects TRBD1, and the lack of DNA leaves this call unchecked. The CDR3 length is 14 residues. Germline V gene lookup returns CDR1 SGHKS and CDR2 YYEKEE (reference sequence). CDR3 sequence reads: CASSWTAGVYEQYF.

This chain joins TRBV10-3 and TRBJ2-3; the TCRdb D gene call, TRBD1, has no DNA to confirm it. Germline lookup yields CDR1 ENHRY and CDR2 SYGVKD. The CDR3 contains 14 residues. The CDR3 region is CAIRSGGDTDTQYF.

The chain couples TRBV3-1 to TRBJ2-5; checking the TCRdb D call of TRBD2 is not possible without DNA. The germline V gene has CDR1 LGHDT and CDR2 YNNKEL (reference sequence). The length of the CDR3 is 17 residues. CDR3 amino acids: CASSHVVAGGYQETQYF.

This chain uses TRBV5-1 with TRBJ2-1; checking the TCRdb D call of TRBD2 is not possible without DNA. Germline V CDR1 and CDR2: SGHRS, YFSETQ. The CDR3 totals 17 residues. The CDR3 sequence: CASSLGLSPTAYNEQFF. Full variable domain (outside the CDR3, taken from reference TRBV5-1 and TRBJ2-1): KAGVTQTPRYLIKTRGQQVTLSCSPISGHRSVSWYQQTPGQGLQFLFEYFSETQRNKGNFPGRFSGRQFSNSRSEMNVSTLELGDSALYLCASSLGLSPTAYNEQFFGPGTRLTVL.

The rearrangement uses TRBV5-1 and TRBJ2-3; TCRdb's D call, TRBD1, is unchecked because there is no DNA. This CDR3 spans 15 amino acids. From germline, CDR1 is SGHRS and CDR2 YFSETQ. The CDR3 loop reads CASSFSGQGPDTQYF.

The J gene is TRBJ1-3, the V gene TRBV14. Germline CDR1 is SGHDN and CDR2 is FVKESK. The length of the CDR3 is 14 residues. CDR3 loop: CASSPEASGNTIYF.

The chain links TRBV7-2 to TRBJ1-6. CDR3 length: 13 residues. The germline V gene has CDR1 SGHTA and CDR2 FQGNSA. CDR3 protein: CASSRTDNSPLHF. The whole variable domain, remainder taken from reference TRBV7-2 and TRBJ1-6, is GAGVSQSPSNKVTEKGKDVELRCDPISGHTALYWYRQSLGQGLEFLIYFQGNSAPDKSGLPSDRFSAERTGGSVSTLTIQRTQQEDSAVYLCASSRTDNSPLHFGNGTRLTVT.

V usage is TRBV28 and J usage is TRBJ1-5. The germline V gene has CDR1 MDHEN and CDR2 SYDVKM. The CDR3 loop spans 11 amino acids. Here the CDR3 reads CASSLGQPQHF. The variable domain in full, completed from reference TRBV28 and TRBJ1-5, reads DVKVTQSSRYLVKRTGEKVFLECVQDMDHENMFWYRQDPGLGLRLIYFSYDVKMKEKGDIPEGYSVSREKKERFSLILESASTNQTSMYLCASSLGQPQHFGDGTRLSIL.

The chain recombines TRBV20-1 with TRBJ2-1; as DNA is missing, the TRBD2 call by TCRdb cannot be tested. This CDR3 is built from 16 residues. Germline CDR1 DFQATT, CDR2 SNEGSKA (reference sequence). CDR3 amino acids: CSAKRPGLAAYNEQFF.

The chain combines TRBV4-3 with TRBJ2-7; absent DNA, TCRdb's TRBD1 call cannot be checked. Germline loops: CDR1 LGHNA, CDR2 YSLEER. CDR3 length: 15 amino acids. CDR3 sequence reads: CASSQDSQGAYEQYF.

The chain recombines TRBV7-2 with TRBJ2-7; the TCRdb call, TRBD2, lacks DNA for checking. This CDR3 contains 14 residues. Germline V gene sequence: CDR1 SGHTA, CDR2 FQGNSA. CDR3 sequence: CASSLARERYEQYF.

The chain carries TRBV7-9 and TRBJ2-3; the TRBD2 assignment by TCRdb is unverifiable without DNA. The CDR3 is 16 amino acids. CDR1 is SEHNR and CDR2 is FQNEAQ in the germline V gene (reference sequence). The CDR3 spells CASSRANMGGTDTQYF.

V and J are TRBV6-2 or TRBV6-3 and TRBJ2-5. Germline CDR1 and CDR2: MNHEY and SVGEGT. The CDR3 loop spans 12 amino acids. CDR3 sequence: CASVGTRETQYF.

This sequence joins TRBV16 and TRBJ1-4; TCRdb lists TRBD1, though no DNA is available to test this call. Germline V lookup: CDR1 KGHSY, CDR2 FQNENV. CDR3 length: 15 amino acids. The CDR3 protein is CASSQSGTVNEKLFF.

The rearrangement links TRBV20-1 to TRBJ2-5. Per the germline V gene, CDR1 is DFQATT and CDR2 is SNEGSKA (reference sequence). The CDR3 totals 15 residues. The CDR3 sequence is CSARVPSSAPETQYF.